The rows below give T cell receptor beta chains drawn from one sample of a study of post-analysis software for immune sequencing data. TCRdb recomputed calls from the PCR reads with MiXCR, one row per CDR3 protein. Of around 440,000 distinct CDR3 sequences in the sample, over 35% were seen once. The specimen sequenced was blood. These receptors all come from a girl aged 10 to 17 with multiple sclerosis. Each CDR3 is given with its conserved first and last residue.

TRBJ2-1	TRBV7-2	CASSSTSQTYNEQFF
TRBJ2-1	TRBV20-1	CSARVTEQFF
TRBJ1-4	TRBV6-6	CASSRDIPTREKLFF
TRBJ2-3	TRBV12-3/TRBV12-4	CASSRKPGVGTDTQYF
TRBJ1-4	TRBV4-2	CASSQDGPAGEKLFF
TRBJ2-7	TRBV15	CATSRPGTAYEQYF
TRBJ2-1	TRBV7-3	CASSQDPRAINEQFF
TRBJ2-1	TRBV25-1	CASSESRGNNEQFF
TRBJ2-5	TRBV7-9	CASSLADRGRRETQYF
TRBJ2-2	TRBV27	CASTNRGDTGELFF
TRBJ2-5	TRBV25-1	CASSTYRDRLFETQYF
TRBJ2-1	TRBV6-6	CASRPGGPQIEQFF
TRBJ1-5	TRBV2	CASSESYSNQPQHF
TRBJ1-1	TRBV6-5	CASSPDRGTEAFF
TRBJ2-5	TRBV27	CASSLFPSVSAETQYF
TRBJ1-2	TRBV7-9	CASSPPSEGDGYTF
TRBJ2-1	TRBV7-2	CASSLEVVQEQFF
TRBJ2-1	TRBV10-3	CAISESSGNYNEQFF
TRBJ1-1	TRBV28	CASTSSSWTEAFF
TRBJ2-5	TRBV7-9	CASSLTSGSQETQYF